The 5 T cell receptor beta chains listed next were all sequenced from one sample in a study of response to subunit inactivated influenza vaccine. TCRdb ran MiXCR on the RT-PCR reads and lists one entry per CDR3 protein. Here the sample spans more than 250,000 distinct CDR3 sequences, 21% being singletons. Sequencing used PBMCs from blood, obtained less than 22 months after vaccination. The receptors here all came from a man aged 50-75 years who received an inactivated influenza vaccine.

In this sample, this clonotype turned up a few times. The V gene is TRBV21-1, the J gene TRBJ1-6; the listed D gene, TRBD1, was not tested against the DNA. TRBV21-1 counts as a pseudogene. CDR3 length: 17 amino acids. This CDR3 is CASSKFHGQVGNSPLHF. Here the CDR3 DNA reads TGTGCCAGCAGCAAATTCCATGGACAGGTTGGCAATTCACCCCTCCACTTT.

This clonotype was observed a handful of times. The rearrangement joins TRBV6-5 to TRBJ1-2, with D maybe TRBD1 (5 bases). V was pared by 0 bases and J by 4 bases, with 9 bases between. Germline CDR1 is MNHEY and CDR2 is SVGAGI. This CDR3 has 14 amino acids. DNA of the CDR3: TGTGCCAGCAGTTACTCGGGGCAGTCCTATGGCTACACCTTC. This codes for CASSYSGQSYGYTF.

The chain employs TRBV4-3 and TRBJ2-5, with a weak D call TRBD2 (5 bases). With 1 base removed from V and 2 bases from J, the gap between germline ends came to 11 bases. Germline V lookup: CDR1 LGHNA, CDR2 YSLEER. CDR3 length equals 15 residues. The CDR3 DNA reads as TGCGCCAGCAGCCAAGCGGCTAGCAGACAAGAGACCCAGTACTTC. Protein product: CASSQAASRQETQYF.

J is TRBJ1-4 and V is TRBV20-1; D might be TRBD1 (6 bases). The CDR3 extends over 16 amino acids. The germline V and J ends were trimmed by 3 bases and 8 bases, with 22 bases remaining between them. Germline assignment: CDR1 DFQATT and CDR2 SNEGSKA (reference sequence). DNA of the CDR3: TGCAGTGCTAGGCGACAGGCTCAAGTTGTTTACGAAAAACTGTTTTTT. Its protein product is CSARRQAQVVYEKLFF.

The gene calls are TRBV14 and TRBJ2-7; a weak D match, TRBD2 (5 bases). V was cut by 5 bases and J by 4 bases, with 12 bases left in between. The CDR3 sequence is 13 residues long. Germline CDR1 is SGHDN and CDR2 is FVKESK. Written as DNA, the CDR3 is TGTGCCAGCAGCTCCCTAGCAGAATACGAGCAGTACTTC. Its translation: CASSSLAEYEQYF.